The clone carrying this TCR beta chain occurred many times. The germline gives CDR1 SGHRS, CDR2 YFSETQ. Trimming removed 0 bases from V and 6 bases from J, with 11 bases in between. CDR3 size: 14 residues. As for time point: newly diagnosed GD, antithyroid drugs for less than 3 months. PBMCs were the source of the RNA used for TCR sequencing. The sample belongs to a study of regulatory T cells in long-lasting Graves disease. According to the study, TCR beta libraries were built with iRepertoire HTBI primers and CDR3-region Arm-PCR. Original methodology: Spanning all samples, the identified segments comprised around 60 TRBV and over 13 TRBJ. One entry per CDR3 protein, called by TCRdb with MiXCR from the multiplex PCR reads. These V and J calls originate from TCRdb's pipeline instead of the authors' own analysis. This sample has approximately 400,000 distinct CDR3 sequences, with 15% found just once.

These data also featured in a second study, about T cells in Graves' hyperthyroidism and ophthalmopathy.

The sequences come from peripheral blood mononuclear cells (PBMCs), collected at new diagnosis, from a patient treated with antithyroid drugs. J is TRBJ2-3 and V is TRBV5-1, with a tentative D call TRBD2 (5 bases). The source is a woman younger than 45 with Graves disease. The CDR3 DNA follows: TGCGCCAGCAGCTTGGGGCTAGCCTTGGATACGCAGTATTTT. Translated: CASSLGLALDTQYF.